One sample yielded the 2 T cell receptor beta chains listed below, sequenced in a study of cytomegalovirus exposure and HLA in healthy donors. A multiplex PCR was run with 60 Vbeta primers and 13 Jbeta primers. Sequencing used immunoSEQ multiplex PCR; TCRdb keeps in-frame clones, though not all of them. The table shows more than 45,000 clones, with 82% occurring only once. The sequenced sample consisted of PBMCs. The origin of the receptors is a man aged 45 to 65 in good health and CMV-seronegative.

The genes are TRBV27 and TRBJ1-1; TRBD1 aligns across 9 bases. Unmatched junction bases numbered 9, after V lost 5 bases and J lost 5 bases. The germline V gene has CDR1 MNHEY and CDR2 SMNVEV (reference sequence). CDR3 length equals 15 residues. The CDR3 here is CASSPPTGGFTEAFF. CDR3 in DNA: TGTGCCAGCAGTCCGCCGACAGGGGGTTTTACTGAAGCTTTCTTT.

This chain connects TRBV11-2 to TRBJ2-5; perhaps TRBD1 as D (5 bases). The ends were cut back, 1 base at V and 7 bases at J, with 13 bases in the middle. In germline, CDR1 is SGHAT, CDR2 FQNNGV. The CDR3 has 14 residues. The CDR3: CASSLGSRDGTQYF. Here the CDR3 DNA reads TGTGCCAGCAGCTTAGGGTCCAGGGATGGGACCCAGTACTTC.